The 27 T cell receptor beta chains listed next were all sequenced from one sample in a study of OX40 agonist ivuxolimab in advanced cancers. Profiled with immunoSEQ multiplex PCR; TCRdb holds only in-frame clones, not every one. Of 100,000 or so clones listed, roughly 95% are singletons. Specimen: CD4+ or CD8+ T cells sorted from blood, collected in a trial of the OX40 agonist ivuxolimab. Receptors were obtained from an adult with an advanced solid tumor such as melanoma, head and neck, liver or kidney cancer.

This chain uses TRBV6-5 with TRBJ1-6; 8 positions agree with TRBD1. V dropped 2 bases and J dropped 9; count of bases not matched to a gene: 0. Germline V gene data show CDR1 as MNHEY and CDR2 as SVGAGI. The CDR3 is 13 residues long. This CDR3 reads CASSYGTGSPLHF. CDR3 DNA sequence: TGTGCCAGCAGTTACGGGACAGGTTCACCCCTCCACTTT.

The chain joins TRBV15 to TRBJ2-5; 8 nucleotides line up with TRBD2. The CDR3 totals 15 residues. The trim removed 3 bases at V and 4 bases at J, leaving 7 bases unmatched. From germline, CDR1 is LNHNV and CDR2 YYDKDF (reference sequence). The CDR3 DNA sequence: TGTGCCACCAGCAGGGCCGGGGGGGCAGGAGAGACCCAGTACTTC. This gives the protein CATSRAGGAGETQYF.

The gene calls are TRBV7-9 and TRBJ1-1; TRBD1 agrees at 11 bases. This CDR3 is 17 amino acids long. The junction had 8 bases not matched to a gene; V was cut back by 1 base and J by 4 bases. In germline, CDR1 is SEHNR, CDR2 FQNEAQ (reference sequence). CDR3 in amino acids: CASSLVGRGQGGTEAFF. The CDR3 DNA sequence: TGTGCCAGCAGCTTAGTCGGGCGGGGACAGGGGGGCACTGAAGCTTTCTTT.

The rearrangement joins TRBV19 to TRBJ2-5; D gene unclear. Per germline, CDR1 LNHDA and CDR2 SQIVND (reference sequence). This CDR3 has 12 amino acids. The ends were cut back, 6 bases at V and 1 base at J, with 6 bases in the middle. The CDR3 here is CASSSPQETQYF. The CDR3, as DNA: TGTGCCAGTAGCAGCCCCCAAGAGACCCAGTACTTC.

The gene calls are TRBV19 and TRBJ1-2, with unresolved D. V shed 4 bases and J shed 7 bases, with 13 bases lying between them. The length of the CDR3 is 13 residues. Germline assignment: CDR1 LNHDA and CDR2 SQIVND (reference sequence). The CDR3 sequence: CASSNSPQSGYTF. Written as DNA, the CDR3 is TGTGCCAGTAGTAACAGCCCCCAAAGTGGCTACACCTTC.

CDR3 DNA: TGCGCCAGCAGCCAAGATCGAGAGGGGAGGGGAAACACCATATATTTT. It codes for CASSQDREGRGNTIYF. V gene TRBV4-3 combines with J gene TRBJ1-3, with D tentatively TRBD1 (5 bases). The CDR3 length is 16 residues. Looked up from germline, CDR1 is LGHNA and CDR2 is YSLEER. Trimming left V 0 bases short and J 4 bases short, with 13 bases between.

J is TRBJ2-2 and V is TRBV11-2; D not certain. V lost 4 bases to trimming and J lost 6 bases, with 6 bases between them. Germline V gene data show CDR1 as SGHAT and CDR2 as FQNNGV. The CDR3 extends over 12 amino acids. DNA for the CDR3: TGTGCCAGCAGCTCACAGTCCGGGGAGCTGTTTTTT. Protein sequence: CASSSQSGELFF.

This chain connects TRBV27 to TRBJ1-2; possible D gene TRBD1, 6 bases. V was trimmed by 3 bases and J by 3 bases, leaving 8 bases between them. This CDR3 is 13 amino acids long. The germline V gene has CDR1 MNHEY and CDR2 SMNVEV (reference sequence). CDR3 in amino acids: CASSFQGYYGYTF. The CDR3 nucleotides are TGTGCCAGCAGTTTCCAGGGGTACTATGGCTACACCTTC.

The rearrangement uses TRBV5-5 and TRBJ1-1; D is uncertain. CDR3 length: 15 amino acids. CDR1 is SGHKS and CDR2 is YYEKEE in the germline V gene (reference sequence). Trimming removed 2 bases from V and 3 bases from J, with 14 bases in between. The CDR3 bases are TGTGCCAGCAGCTTTATTGGGCTCGGGGACACTGAAGCTTTCTTT. This encodes CASSFIGLGDTEAFF.

The genes are TRBV27 and TRBJ2-7; D is undetermined. Trimming shortened V by 5 bases and J by 3 bases, and 14 bases separated the two germline ends. Germline CDR1 is MNHEY and CDR2 is SMNVEV (reference sequence). The CDR3 runs to 14 residues. In DNA, the CDR3 is TGTGCCAGCAGTCCCTTCCGACCGGACTACGAGCAGTACTTC. This gives the protein CASSPFRPDYEQYF.

J is TRBJ2-1 and V is TRBV4-2, with 11 nucleotides matching TRBD2. The CDR3 contains 15 residues. Germline V gene lookup returns CDR1 LGHNA and CDR2 YNFKEQ. V was clipped by 5 bases and J by 5 bases; unmatched bases: 5. The CDR3 here is CASSLTSGNNNEQFF. The DNA of the CDR3 is TGTGCCAGCAGCTTGACTAGCGGGAACAACAATGAGCAGTTCTTC.

The chain joins TRBV28 to TRBJ1-2; D not certain. The CDR3 runs 15 residues. V was pared by 3 bases and J by 4 bases, with 15 bases between. The germline V gene has CDR1 MDHEN and CDR2 SYDVKM. CDR3 loop: CASSFSATYPYGYTF. DNA of the CDR3: TGTGCCAGCAGTTTTAGCGCGACATACCCCTATGGCTACACCTTC.

The rearrangement links TRBV28 to TRBJ1-1; D perhaps matches TRBD1 (5 bases). Trimming took 2 bases from V and 0 from J, leaving 13 bases between them. The CDR3 is 16 amino acids. CDR1 and CDR2 from the germline V gene are MDHEN and SYDVKM. The CDR3: CASSLLVARVNTEAFF. The CDR3 nucleotides read TGTGCCAGCAGTTTACTGGTAGCCAGGGTGAACACTGAAGCTTTCTTT.

The chain employs TRBV2 and TRBJ1-1, with a weak D call TRBD1 (5 bases). The V gene lost 6 bases and the J gene lost 5 bases, with 7 bases spanning the gap. Germline loops: CDR1 SNHLY, CDR2 FYNNEI. The CDR3 loop spans 11 amino acids. Written as DNA, the CDR3 is TGTGCCAGCAGGGGACGAACTGAAGCTTTCTTT. It yields the protein CASRGRTEAFF.

The chain combines TRBV7-9 with TRBJ2-1; 7 bases align to TRBD2. V shed 3 bases and J 3 bases; nucleotides not matched to a gene: 5. This CDR3 is 15 amino acids long. Germline V gives CDR1 SEHNR, CDR2 FQNEAQ (reference sequence). Written as DNA, the CDR3 is TGTGCCAGCAGCTTCTTGGCTAGCGGCTACAATGAGCAGTTCTTC. Protein: CASSFLASGYNEQFF.

J is TRBJ1-6 and V is TRBV5-5; no clear D. Germline CDR1 reads SGHKS; CDR2 reads YYEKEE (reference sequence). V lost 0 bases to trimming and J lost 15 bases, with 7 bases between them. The CDR3 sequence is 11 residues long. In nucleotides, the CDR3 is TGTGCCAGCAGCTTGGGGCAAGGCCTCCACTTT. This codes for CASSLGQGLHF.

V and J are TRBV10-3 and TRBJ1-1; D is possibly TRBD1 (5 bases). V was clipped by 0 bases and J by 4 bases, with 15 bases between them. The CDR3 is 16 residues long. Per the germline V gene, CDR1 is ENHRY and CDR2 is SYGVKD. The CDR3 DNA follows: TGTGCCATCAGTGAGTCGGTTGACGGGGGAATCACTGAAGCTTTCTTT. Encoded protein: CAISESVDGGITEAFF.

The J gene is TRBJ1-5, the V gene TRBV4-1, with TRBD1 matching over 8 bases. The CDR3 has 14 amino acids. Per the germline V gene, CDR1 is MGHRA and CDR2 is YSYEKL. The J segment lost 7 bases and the V segment lost 4 bases, leaving 6 bases of the junction unmatched. The CDR3 sequence: CASSPTTGEQPQHF. The CDR3 region has the DNA TGCGCCAGCAGCCCAACGACAGGGGAACAGCCCCAGCATTTT.

The chain employs TRBV21-1 and TRBJ1-4. TRBV21-1 is a pseudogene segment. The CDR3 totals 16 residues. CDR3 DNA sequence: TGTGCCAGCAGCGAAGGAGTACGGCCTGCGGATGAAAAACTGTTTTTT. Amino acids: CASSEGVRPADEKLFF.

V gene TRBV21-1 combines with J gene TRBJ2-2; no DNA check was done on the table's D call, TRBD1. TRBV21-1 is classified as a pseudogene. This CDR3 region has 15 residues. The chain's CDR3 is CASPYSRLRTGELFF. For the CDR3, the DNA is TGTGCCAGCCCCTACAGCCGGCTTCGCACCGGGGAGCTGTTTTTT.

The rearrangement joins TRBV29-1 to TRBJ2-1; D remains ambiguous. The germline gives CDR1 SQVTM, CDR2 ANQGSEA. The CDR3 loop spans 13 amino acids. Trimming removed 7 bases at V and 6 bases at J, with 16 bases between. CDR3 sequence reads: CSASGPQLNEQFF. DNA for the CDR3: TGCAGCGCCTCCGGGCCCCAACTCAATGAGCAGTTCTTC.

This chain connects TRBV15 to TRBJ1-2; a possible D gene is TRBD1 (5 bases). This CDR3 comprises 14 residues. The ends were cut back, 0 bases at V and 3 bases at J, with 8 bases in the middle. The V gene's germline CDR1 is LNHNV and CDR2 YYDKDF (reference sequence). CDR3 sequence reads: CATSREGVDYGYTF. In nucleotides, the CDR3 is TGTGCCACCAGCAGAGAAGGGGTGGACTATGGCTACACCTTC.

V is TRBV28 and J is TRBJ1-6; possible D gene TRBD1, 5 bases. This CDR3 has 14 residues. Germline V CDR1 and CDR2: MDHEN, SYDVKM. The ends were cut back, 9 bases at V and 10 bases at J, with 19 bases in the middle. DNA for the CDR3: TGTGCCAGTCGAAGGGGCGACAGTTTGTCACCCCTCCACTTT. Translation gives CASRRGDSLSPLHF.

V usage is TRBV28 and J usage is TRBJ2-1; D remains unclear. This CDR3 contains 12 residues. The V and J ends lost 5 bases and 10 bases respectively, with 12 bases between them. Germline V gene sequence: CDR1 MDHEN, CDR2 SYDVKM. The CDR3 sequence is CASSHSTLEQFF. For the CDR3, the DNA is TGTGCCAGCAGTCACTCGACATTAGAGCAGTTCTTC. Looking up the rest from reference TRBV28 and TRBJ2-1 gives the full variable domain: DVKVTQSSRYLVKRTGEKVFLECVQDMDHENMFWYRQDPGLGLRLIYFSYDVKMKEKGDIPEGYSVSREKKERFSLILESASTNQTSMYLCASSHSTLEQFFGPGTRLTVL.

This chain connects TRBV27 to TRBJ2-2; D not resolved. Germline V gene sequence: CDR1 MNHEY, CDR2 SMNVEV (reference sequence). V was shortened by 2 bases and J by 2 bases, with 12 bases between the two germline ends. The CDR3 is 16 residues long. CDR3 sequence reads: CASSLLSPLNTGELFF. DNA of the CDR3: TGTGCCAGCAGTTTACTTAGTCCCTTAAACACCGGGGAGCTGTTTTTT.

DNA of the CDR3: TGTGCCAGCAGACATATGGACAGGGACAACGAGCAGTACTTC. Translated, it gives CASRHMDRDNEQYF. This chain joins TRBV7-9 and TRBJ2-7; 8 bases line up with TRBD1. The V gene's germline CDR1 is SEHNR and CDR2 FQNEAQ (reference sequence). This CDR3 has 14 residues. The V and J ends lost 6 bases and 5 bases, in that order; junction bases with no gene match: 9.

This clone has only one observation. The chain carries TRBV5-4 and TRBJ1-2, with TRBD1 as a possible D gene (5 bases). The CDR3 is made up of 16 amino acids. With 7 bases removed from V and 3 bases from J, the gap between germline ends came to 22 bases. CDR1 is SGHNT and CDR2 is YYREEE in the germline V gene (reference sequence). The CDR3 bases are TGTGCCAGCCACAACACAACTGGCAGGGTTGACTATGGCTACACCTTC. Its translation is CASHNTTGRVDYGYTF.